These T cell receptor beta chains were read from a single sample in a study of T cell responses to AZD1222 COVID-19 vaccine. Repertoires were generated with immunoSEQ multiplex PCR, while TCRdb's copy carries only in-frame clones and drops some. Among 70,000 or so clones, over 75% were seen once, and the ten largest hold under 30%. Sequencing was performed on peripheral blood, taken on day 0 of AZD1222 vaccination. The receptor set was obtained from an adult in good health. The CDR3 runs from the conserved cysteine through the conserved F or W. A D gene is named only where the DNA matches it firmly. The size field is filled for only some rows; it gives once, few, many or a size class.

J | D | V | size | CDR3 | DNA
TRBJ1-3 | NA | TRBV6-2/TRBV6-3 | NA | CASSYSPRAGNTIYF | TGTGCCAGCAGTTACTCGCCGAGAGCTGGAAACACCATATATTTT
TRBJ1-1 | NA | TRBV6-5 | NA | CASRFDRMNTEAFF | TGTGCCAGCAGATTCGACAGGATGAACACTGAAGCTTTCTTT
TRBJ2-2 | TRBD1 | TRBV7-8 | NA | CASSPRFEDRANTGELFF | TGTGCCAGCAGTCCCAGGTTCGAGGACAGGGCGAACACCGGGGAGCTGTTTTTT
TRBJ1-3 | TRBD1 | TRBV13 | once | CASSSSGGSGNTIYF | TGTGCCAGCAGCTCGTCAGGGGGCTCCGGAAACACCATATATTTT
TRBJ1-6 | NA | TRBV30 | once | CAWSSKPVYVHF | TGTGCCTGGAGTTCCAAGCCCGTGTACGTCCACTTT
TRBJ2-2 | NA | TRBV2 | once | CASSEWWSTGELFF | TGTGCCAGCAGTGAATGGTGGTCTACCGGGGAGCTGTTTTTT
TRBJ1-2 | NA | TRBV18 | NA | CASSPPIRSPAYGYTF | TGTGCCAGCTCACCACCGATTAGGTCCCCCGCCTATGGCTACACCTTC
TRBJ1-2 | NA | TRBV2 | medium-sized | CASSFRPSPPDYGYTF | TGTGCCAGCAGCTTCCGCCCGTCCCCTCCGGACTATGGCTACACCTTC
TRBJ1-4 | NA | TRBV28 | NA | CASRGGLAGEKLFF | TGTGCCAGCAGGGGGGGGCTTGCCGGGGAAAAACTGTTTTTT
TRBJ1-6 | TRBD1 | TRBV3-1/TRBV3-2 | NA | CASSHPPGTGVNSPLHF | TGTGCCAGCAGCCACCCTCCTGGCACAGGGGTAAATTCACCCCTCCACTTT
TRBJ2-3 | TRBD2 | TRBV6-5 | NA | CASNAGGYTDTQYF | TGTGCCAGCAATGCGGGGGGTTACACAGATACGCAGTATTTT
TRBJ2-2 | NA | TRBV7-3 | NA | CASSLNSNTGELFF | TGTGCCAGCAGCTTAAACTCGAACACCGGGGAGCTGTTTTTT
TRBJ2-3 | NA | TRBV7-2 | NA | CASSSILDTQYF | TGTGCCAGCAGCTCGATTTTAGATACGCAGTATTTT
TRBJ1-1 | NA | TRBV20-1 | NA | CSATEQFEAFF | TGCAGTGCCACCGAACAGTTTGAAGCTTTCTTT
TRBJ1-2 | TRBD1 | TRBV19 | NA | CASSDPGQGSYGYTF | TGTGCCAGTAGCGACCCGGGACAGGGATCCTATGGCTACACCTTC
TRBJ1-2 | NA | TRBV7-9 | NA | CASSPSNYGYTF | TGTGCCAGCAGCCCCTCAAACTATGGCTACACCTTC
TRBJ2-3 | NA | TRBV5-1 | once | CASSLAGGLSTDTQYF | TGCGCCAGCAGCTTGGCCGGCGGATTAAGCACAGATACGCAGTATTTT
TRBJ1-1 | NA | TRBV6-6 | NA | CASSPDGRNTEAFF | TGTGCCAGCAGCCCGGACGGTAGAAACACTGAAGCTTTCTTT
TRBJ2-7 | TRBD1 | TRBV7-2 | once | CASSLGATGDEQYF | TGTGCCAGCAGCTTAGGGGCAACAGGGGACGAGCAGTACTTC
TRBJ1-1 | NA | TRBV19 | NA | CASRTGFMNTEAFF | TGTGCCAGTAGGACAGGTTTCATGAACACTGAAGCTTTCTTT
TRBJ1-1 | TRBD1 | TRBV18 | NA | CASSPGQGADTEAFF | TGTGCCAGCTCACCAGGACAGGGGGCGGACACTGAAGCTTTCTTT
TRBJ1-2 | TRBD1 | TRBV29-1 | NA | CSAANGGQGRGYTF | TGCAGCGCCGCGAACGGTGGACAGGGACGAGGCTACACCTTC
TRBJ1-5 | NA | TRBV9 | NA | CASSVDGGRQPQHF | TGTGCCAGCAGCGTAGATGGGGGGAGACAGCCCCAGCATTTT
TRBJ1-1 | NA | TRBV2 | NA | CASIWRTEAFF | TGTGCCAGCATCTGGCGTACTGAAGCTTTCTTT
TRBJ2-7 | TRBD1 | TRBV3-1/TRBV3-2 | medium-sized | CASSLGTGWLDEQYF | TGTGCCAGCAGCCTCGGGACAGGGTGGCTGGACGAGCAGTACTTC
TRBJ2-1 | TRBD2 | TRBV7-9 | few | CASSFGASGDNEQFF | TGTGCCAGCAGCTTCGGGGCTAGCGGGGACAATGAGCAGTTCTTC
TRBJ2-2 | NA | TRBV5-1 | NA | CASSLEAGTGGELFF | TGCGCCAGCAGCTTGGAGGCAGGGACGGGCGGGGAGCTGTTTTTT
TRBJ2-7 | TRBD1 | TRBV10-3 | once | CAIRNRDRGSGEQYF | TGTGCCATCAGAAACCGGGACAGGGGATCGGGGGAGCAGTACTTC
TRBJ2-2 | NA | TRBV6-5 | NA | CASSPRDYTGELFF | TGTGCCAGCAGTCCCCGGGACTACACCGGGGAGCTGTTTTTT
TRBJ2-4 | NA | TRBV11-2 | NA | CASSPHTGPQLQYF | TGTGCCAGCAGCCCCCACACAGGGCCTCAACTTCAGTACTTC
TRBJ2-6 | NA | TRBV19 | NA | CASSPSSGANVLTF | TGTGCCAGTAGTCCCAGCTCTGGGGCCAACGTCCTGACTTTC
TRBJ2-7 | NA | TRBV4-1 | NA | CASSQDWDNYEQYF | TGCGCCAGCAGCCAAGATTGGGACAACTACGAGCAGTACTTC
TRBJ1-1 | NA | TRBV27 | few | CASSLTSNTEAFF | TGTGCCAGCAGTTTAACATCGAACACTGAAGCTTTCTTT
TRBJ2-3 | NA | TRBV30 | NA | CAWTPRGLSGDTQYF | TGTGCCTGGACCCCCCGGGGACTTTCAGGAGATACGCAGTATTTT
TRBJ2-1 | NA | TRBV7-3 | NA | CASSPYVFSYNEQFF | TGTGCCAGCAGCCCCTATGTTTTCTCCTACAATGAGCAGTTCTTC
TRBJ1-2 | TRBD1 | TRBV4-1 | NA | CASSQRPDRVVQDYGYTF | TGCGCCAGCAGCCAACGCCCGGACAGGGTTGTTCAAGACTATGGCTACACCTTC
TRBJ1-5 | NA | TRBV7-9 | NA | CASSPGRLGGQPQHF | TGTGCCAGCAGTCCGGGACGTTTGGGGGGTCAGCCCCAGCATTTT
TRBJ2-7 | NA | TRBV7-9 | NA | CASSPVRGSHEQYF | TGTGCCAGCAGCCCCGTCCGGGGATCCCACGAGCAGTACTTC
TRBJ2-1 | TRBD2 | TRBV4-1 | NA | CASSQDPSGGLDEQFF | TGCGCCAGCAGCCAAGATCCCAGCGGGGGGCTGGATGAGCAGTTCTTC